The TCR beta chain described here comes from a study of a mutant IDH1 vaccine in newly diagnosed glioma. For the study at large: The first vaccination came 4-6 weeks after radiotherapy alone, or with temozolomide cycles. The study, taken as a whole, reports: Around 93% of patients showed vaccine-induced immune responses across multiple MHC alleles.

The method was immunoSEQ multiplex PCR; TCRdb's version includes in-frame clones alone and lacks a portion of them. The data contain approximately 50,000 clones, around 86% of them singletons. CDR3 size: 15 residues. V trimming: 7 bases; J trimming: 6 bases; junction bases outside the gene matches: 10. Germline CDR1 is SNHLY and CDR2 is FYNNEI. About this clone itself: Its antigen is as yet unknown.

Time point: week 23, last vaccination. Topical imiquimod accompanied each vaccine dose, which consisted of 300 ug of mutant IDH1 20-mer peptide. The source was PBMCs, collected from a glioma patient whose treatment included an IDH1 peptide vaccine. The clonotype comes from a man in his forties with glioma. The chain is built from TRBV2 and TRBJ2-2; 8 nucleotides agree with TRBD2. The CDR3 DNA is TGTGCCAGCATGGTCGGCGGGAGGTTGTCCGGGGAGCTGTTTTTT. Amino acid sequence: CASMVGGRLSGELFF.